The clone carrying this T cell receptor beta chain was picked up a small number of times. What it binds is unknown. Every bit of the isolated RNA underwent reverse transcription, so sequencing read expressed TCRB transcripts. Some 3.6 million reads were obtained on average from naive, central memory and regulatory T cell samples. Here immunoSEQ multiplex PCR was the method, and the copy in TCRdb shows in-frame clones only, minus some. This sample has under 150,000 clones, with 9% found just once. Germline V gives CDR1 MNHNY, CDR2 SVGAGI (reference sequence). This CDR3 is built from 16 residues. V was pared by 6 bases and J by 0 bases, with 15 bases between. These data belong to a study of beta chain features in type 1 diabetes. As for the study in general: About 98,000,000 sorted cells were examined across all samples. General study results and limits: Still unanswered here is whether HLA type influences TCRB rearrangement. Among patients with Type 1 diabetes, TCRB CDR3s were moderately but significantly shorter in every one of the four CD4+ subsets. For patients, the naive, central memory and Treg TCRB repertoires appeared more alike than for healthy donors.

Material for sequencing was central memory CD4+ T cells from blood. The sequence was collected from a man in his thirties or forties with type 1 diabetes. The chain is built from TRBV6-6 and TRBJ2-1; D is uncertain. CDR3 nucleotides: TGTGCCAGCAGGTCCCTTGACTCAAGCTCCTACAATGAGCAGTTCTTC. It encodes CASRSLDSSSYNEQFF.